This T cell receptor (beta chain) stems from a study of T-cell memory formation after mild COVID-19. Study information: Most TCR clusters belonged to a single donor.

Germline V gives CDR1 MNHEY, CDR2 SVGAGI. The V end was cut by 0 bases, the J end by 5 bases, with 21 bases between. CDR3 length equals 18 residues. Regarding the study as a whole: Shrinking CD4+ clones were chiefly CM and EM; CD8+ ones were chiefly EMRA. Memory from before infection featured some responding clones, which suggests cross-reactive memory joined.

5'RACE primed from the constant segment yielded TCR alpha and TCR beta cDNA libraries bearing sample barcodes and UMIs. TCRdb reanalysed the 5' RACE reads using MiXCR and keeps one entry per CDR3 protein. The table includes nearly 110,000 distinct CDR3 sequences, over 13% detected once. There are a few counts of this clonotype. Its antigen is unidentified. The genes are TRBV6-5 and TRBJ2-3, with D unresolved. This receptor was taken from a man between 18 and 29 years old who had mild COVID-19 (a few samples of this study predate the infection). Cell type and time point are not known. Sequenced: PBMCs or a T cell subset sorted from them (not recorded which). The CDR3 protein is CASSYSGETLTIRDTQYF. The CDR3 DNA sequence: TGTGCCAGCAGTTACTCCGGCGAGACCCTCACGATACGAGATACGCAGTATTTT.